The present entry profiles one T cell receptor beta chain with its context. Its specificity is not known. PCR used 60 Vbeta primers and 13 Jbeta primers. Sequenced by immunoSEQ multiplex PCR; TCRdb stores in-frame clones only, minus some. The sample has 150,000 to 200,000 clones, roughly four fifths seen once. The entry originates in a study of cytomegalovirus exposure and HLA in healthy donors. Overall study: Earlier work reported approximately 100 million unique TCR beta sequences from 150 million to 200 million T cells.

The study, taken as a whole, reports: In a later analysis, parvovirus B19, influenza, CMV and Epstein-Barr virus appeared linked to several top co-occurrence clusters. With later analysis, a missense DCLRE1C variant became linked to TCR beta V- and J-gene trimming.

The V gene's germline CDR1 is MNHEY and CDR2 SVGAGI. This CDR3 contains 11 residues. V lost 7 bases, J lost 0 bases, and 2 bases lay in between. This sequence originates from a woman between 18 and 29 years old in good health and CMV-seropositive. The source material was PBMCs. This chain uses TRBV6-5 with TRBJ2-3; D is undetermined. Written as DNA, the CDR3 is TGTGCCAGCATAAGCACAGATACGCAGTATTTT. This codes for CASISTDTQYF.